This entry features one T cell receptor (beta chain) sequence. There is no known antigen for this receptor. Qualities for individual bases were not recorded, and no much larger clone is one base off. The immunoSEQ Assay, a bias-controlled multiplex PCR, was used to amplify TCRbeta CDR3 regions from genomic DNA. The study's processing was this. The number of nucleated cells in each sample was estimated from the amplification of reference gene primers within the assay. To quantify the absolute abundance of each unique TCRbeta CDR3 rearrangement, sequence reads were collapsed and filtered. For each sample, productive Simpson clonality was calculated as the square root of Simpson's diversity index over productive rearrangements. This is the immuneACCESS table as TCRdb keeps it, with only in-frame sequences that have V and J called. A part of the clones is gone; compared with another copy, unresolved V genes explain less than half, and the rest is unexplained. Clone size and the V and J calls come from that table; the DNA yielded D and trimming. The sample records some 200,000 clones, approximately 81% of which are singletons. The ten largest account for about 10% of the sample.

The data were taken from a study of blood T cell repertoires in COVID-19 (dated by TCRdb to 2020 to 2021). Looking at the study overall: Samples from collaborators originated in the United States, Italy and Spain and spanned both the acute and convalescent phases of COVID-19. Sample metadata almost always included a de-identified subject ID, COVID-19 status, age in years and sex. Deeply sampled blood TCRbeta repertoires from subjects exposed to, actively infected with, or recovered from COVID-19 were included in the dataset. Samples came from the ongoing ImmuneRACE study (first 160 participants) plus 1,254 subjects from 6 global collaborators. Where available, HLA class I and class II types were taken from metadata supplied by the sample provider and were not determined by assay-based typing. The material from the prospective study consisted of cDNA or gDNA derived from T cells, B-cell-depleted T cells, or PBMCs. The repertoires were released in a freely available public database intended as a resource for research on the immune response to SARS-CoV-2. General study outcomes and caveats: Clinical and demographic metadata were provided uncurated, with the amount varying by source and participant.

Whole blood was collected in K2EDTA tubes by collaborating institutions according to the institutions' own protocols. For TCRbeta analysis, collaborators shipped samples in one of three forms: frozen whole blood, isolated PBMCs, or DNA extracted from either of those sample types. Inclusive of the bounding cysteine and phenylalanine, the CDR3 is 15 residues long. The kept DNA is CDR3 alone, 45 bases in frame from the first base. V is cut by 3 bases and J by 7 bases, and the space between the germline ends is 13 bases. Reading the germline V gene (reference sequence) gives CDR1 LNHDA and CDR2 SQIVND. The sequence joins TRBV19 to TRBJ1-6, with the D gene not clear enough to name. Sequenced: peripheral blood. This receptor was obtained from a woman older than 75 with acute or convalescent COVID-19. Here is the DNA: TGTGCCAGTAGTATTCCCGGGGATTGGAATTCACCCCTCCACTTT. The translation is CASSIPGDWNSPLHF.